The entry below describes one T cell receptor (beta chain). The CDR3 has 13 residues. Trimming stripped 7 bases from V and 4 bases from J, with 13 bases between. Looked up from germline, CDR1 is MNHEY and CDR2 is SVGAGI. Amplification used 60 Vbeta primers and 13 Jbeta primers. TCRdb's table, derived via immunoSEQ multiplex PCR, lists solely in-frame clones and lacks some. Of about 130,000 clones detected, 74% appear once; the ten largest clones hold 5.8%. The sample originates from a study of cytomegalovirus exposure and HLA in healthy donors. Sequencing was carried out using PBMCs. The receptor comes from a woman in her forties or fifties in good health and CMV-seropositive. The J gene is TRBJ1-2, the V gene TRBV6-5, with D unresolved. CDR3 in amino acids: CASKWRGGYGYTF. The CDR3 nucleotides read TGTGCCAGCAAATGGCGGGGTGGCTATGGCTACACCTTC.